This is a list of T cell receptor beta chains from one sample in a study of blood T cell repertoires in COVID-19. Sequencing used immunoSEQ multiplex PCR; TCRdb keeps in-frame clones, though not all of them. The sample lists about 62,000 clones; around 87% were seen once. The source material was peripheral blood. The receptor set was obtained from a man between 65 and 85 years old with acute or convalescent COVID-19. CDR3s include the opening cysteine and the closing phenylalanine or tryptophan. The order of the fields is V gene, J gene, CDR3 protein.

V gene: TRBV19
J gene: TRBJ2-2
CDR3 protein: CASSIPGLAGLTGELFF

V gene: TRBV5-8
J gene: TRBJ2-3
CDR3 protein: CASSLGVGGSTDTQYF

V gene: TRBV21-1
J gene: TRBJ1-2
CDR3 protein: CASSKAGQEVDYGYTF

V gene: TRBV3-1/TRBV3-2
J gene: TRBJ1-6
CDR3 protein: CASSQDRHSILLHF

V gene: TRBV11-2
J gene: TRBJ2-7
CDR3 protein: CASSTFGQGGEQYF

V gene: TRBV28
J gene: TRBJ1-2
CDR3 protein: CASSFRDTDYTF

V gene: TRBV5-4
J gene: TRBJ2-3
CDR3 protein: CASSLGSGGAADTQYF

V gene: TRBV2
J gene: TRBJ1-3
CDR3 protein: CASSPDSGSGNTIYF

V gene: TRBV28
J gene: TRBJ2-7
CDR3 protein: CASRATGDYEQYF

V gene: TRBV7-9
J gene: TRBJ1-3
CDR3 protein: CASRPRTGNRNTIYF

V gene: TRBV18
J gene: TRBJ2-3
CDR3 protein: CASSLAGGLADTQYF

V gene: TRBV5-6
J gene: TRBJ1-4
CDR3 protein: CASSFGTGTEKLFF

V gene: TRBV5-1
J gene: TRBJ2-5
CDR3 protein: CASATGQTLQETQYF

V gene: TRBV27
J gene: TRBJ1-5
CDR3 protein: CASSLRENQPQHF

V gene: TRBV5-6
J gene: TRBJ2-7
CDR3 protein: CASSISPGLGPYEQYF

V gene: TRBV3-1/TRBV3-2
J gene: TRBJ2-1
CDR3 protein: CASSQDRGEQFF

V gene: TRBV18
J gene: TRBJ1-5
CDR3 protein: CASSPQGQGFGGPQHF

V gene: TRBV5-1
J gene: TRBJ2-3
CDR3 protein: CASRARGPSTDTQYF

V gene: TRBV5-1
J gene: TRBJ2-5
CDR3 protein: CASSLAASKGETQYF

V gene: TRBV6-1
J gene: TRBJ2-5
CDR3 protein: CASSEITGGSQYF

V gene: TRBV28
J gene: TRBJ1-2
CDR3 protein: CASTVAGVGYGYTF